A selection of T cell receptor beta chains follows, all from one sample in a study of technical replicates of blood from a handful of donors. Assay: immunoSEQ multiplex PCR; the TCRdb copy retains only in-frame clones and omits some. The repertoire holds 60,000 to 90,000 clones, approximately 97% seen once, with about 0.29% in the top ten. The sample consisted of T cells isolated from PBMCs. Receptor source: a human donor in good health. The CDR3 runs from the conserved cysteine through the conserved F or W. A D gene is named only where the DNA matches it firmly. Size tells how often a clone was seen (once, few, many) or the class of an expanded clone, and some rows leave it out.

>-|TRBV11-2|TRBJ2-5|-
CASSWGGSTEETQYF
TGTGCCAGCAGTTGGGGGGGCTCGACGGAAGAGACCCAGTACTTC
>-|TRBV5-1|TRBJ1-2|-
CASSLGLVGREYGYTF
TGCGCCAGCAGCTTGGGATTGGTAGGGAGGGAGTATGGCTACACCTTC
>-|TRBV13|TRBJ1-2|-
CASSLGSLYGYTF
TGTGCCAGCAGCTTAGGGAGCCTCTATGGCTACACCTTC
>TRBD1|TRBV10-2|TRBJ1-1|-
CASSPTGYTEAFF
TGCGCCAGCAGTCCGACAGGGTATACTGAAGCTTTCTTT
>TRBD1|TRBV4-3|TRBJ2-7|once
CASSQYPGQGYEQYF
TGCGCCAGCAGCCAATACCCGGGACAGGGCTACGAGCAGTACTTC
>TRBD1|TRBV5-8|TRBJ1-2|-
CASSAQGANNYGYTF
TGTGCCAGCAGCGCACAGGGGGCCAATAACTATGGCTACACCTTC
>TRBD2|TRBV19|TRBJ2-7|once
CASSIGLAGSSYEQYF
TGTGCCAGTAGTATAGGACTAGCGGGAAGCTCCTACGAGCAGTACTTC
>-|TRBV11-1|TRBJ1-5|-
CASSSGTTWGTNQPQHF
TGTGCCAGCAGCTCTGGGACAACCTGGGGCACCAATCAGCCCCAGCATTTT
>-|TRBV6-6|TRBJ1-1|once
CASHSVEGLNTEAFF
TGTGCCAGCCACTCGGTTGAGGGTCTGAACACTGAAGCTTTCTTT
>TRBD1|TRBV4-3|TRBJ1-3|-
CASSRDRVSRGNTIYF
TGCGCCAGCAGCCGAGACAGGGTCTCGAGGGGAAACACCATATATTTT
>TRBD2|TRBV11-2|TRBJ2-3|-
CASSLVLLAGGETDTQYF
TGTGCCAGCAGCCTTGTTTTACTAGCGGGAGGTGAAACAGATACGCAGTATTTT
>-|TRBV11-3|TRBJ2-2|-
CASSLEGSTGELFF
TGTGCCAGCAGCTTAGAGGGCAGCACCGGGGAGCTGTTTTTT
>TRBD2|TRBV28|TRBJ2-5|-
CASSGSQREAEETQYF
TGTGCCAGCAGTGGATCCCAGCGGGAGGCGGAAGAGACCCAGTACTTC
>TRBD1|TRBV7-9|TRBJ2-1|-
CASSLGYRGYEQFF
TGTGCCAGCAGCTTAGGCTACAGGGGGTATGAGCAGTTCTTC
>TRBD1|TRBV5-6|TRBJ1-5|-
CASSLGGAGGRSNQPQHF
TGTGCCAGCAGCTTGGGGGGGGCAGGGGGCCGGAGCAATCAGCCCCAGCATTTT
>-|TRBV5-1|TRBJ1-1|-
CASSPRGDTNTEAFF
TGCGCCAGCAGCCCACGGGGAGACACTAACACTGAAGCTTTCTTT
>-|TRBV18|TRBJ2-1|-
CASSPVTNEQFF
TGTGCCAGCTCACCGGTGACTAATGAGCAGTTCTTC
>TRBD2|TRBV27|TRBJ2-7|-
CASSLLQLAGYEQYF
TGTGCCAGCAGCCTCCTCCAACTAGCGGGTTACGAGCAGTACTTC
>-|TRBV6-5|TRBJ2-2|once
CASSYSGLVELFF
TGTGCCAGCAGTTACTCGGGCCTTGTGGAGCTGTTTTTT
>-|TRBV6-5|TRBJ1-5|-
CASSYSQGGQPQHF
TGTGCCAGCAGTTATTCACAGGGTGGGCAGCCCCAGCATTTT
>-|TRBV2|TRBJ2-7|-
CASRVSGLYEQYF
TGTGCCAGCAGGGTTAGCGGACTCTACGAGCAGTACTTC
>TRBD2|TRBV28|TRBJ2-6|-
CASSQLLGEGPGANVLTF
TGTGCCAGCAGTCAACTATTGGGGGAGGGCCCCGGGGCCAACGTCCTGACTTTC
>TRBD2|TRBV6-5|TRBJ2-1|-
CASSQTGTSGREQFF
TGTGCCAGCAGTCAGACCGGGACTAGCGGGAGAGAGCAGTTCTTC
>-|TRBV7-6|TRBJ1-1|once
CASRTGGLNTEAFF
TGTGCCAGCAGGACGGGGGGCCTGAACACTGAAGCTTTCTTT
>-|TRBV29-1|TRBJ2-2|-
CSALDGRTGELFF
TGCAGCGCCCTGGACGGGAGAACCGGGGAGCTGTTTTTT
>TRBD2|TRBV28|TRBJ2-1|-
CASRSYSGKHNEQFF
TGTGCCAGCAGGAGTTATAGCGGGAAGCACAATGAGCAGTTCTTC
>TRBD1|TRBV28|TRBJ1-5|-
CASSLNWRGPNQPQHF
TGTGCCAGCAGTTTAAACTGGAGGGGGCCAAATCAGCCCCAGCATTTT
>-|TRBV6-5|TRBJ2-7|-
CASSAYRVSESEQYF
TGTGCCAGCAGCGCTTACAGGGTATCAGAAAGCGAGCAGTACTTC
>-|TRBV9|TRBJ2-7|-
CASSPEGRHYEQYF
TGTGCCAGCAGCCCAGAGGGCCGCCACTACGAGCAGTACTTC
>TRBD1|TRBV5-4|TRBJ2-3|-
CASSSGQGTDTQYF
TGTGCCAGCAGCTCCGGACAGGGCACAGATACGCAGTATTTT
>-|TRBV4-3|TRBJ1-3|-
CASSLSAGGGLSGNTIYF
TGCGCCAGCAGCCTATCAGCCGGCGGGGGCCTCTCTGGAAACACCATATATTTT
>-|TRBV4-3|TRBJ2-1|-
CASSRSPSNNEQFF
TGCGCCAGCAGCCGAAGCCCTAGTAACAATGAGCAGTTCTTC
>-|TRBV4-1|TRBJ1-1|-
CASSQEDSMNTEAFF
TGCGCCAGCAGCCAAGAGGACTCCATGAACACTGAAGCTTTCTTT
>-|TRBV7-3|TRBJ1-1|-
CASSPLPGLAEAFF
TGTGCCAGCAGCCCACTCCCCGGGTTAGCTGAAGCTTTCTTT
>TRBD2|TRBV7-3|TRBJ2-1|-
CASSLVGPAGDNEQFF
TGTGCCAGCAGCTTAGTCGGCCCAGCGGGAGACAATGAGCAGTTCTTC
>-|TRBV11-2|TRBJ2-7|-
CASSPGYEQYF
TGTGCCAGCAGCCCGGGCTACGAGCAGTACTTC
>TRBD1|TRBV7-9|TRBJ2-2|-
CASSLPGQTNTGELFF
TGTGCCAGCAGCCTTCCGGGACAGACGAACACCGGGGAGCTGTTTTTT
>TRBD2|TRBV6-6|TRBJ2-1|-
CASSPRTSGRSNEQFF
TGTGCCAGCAGCCCTCGGACTAGCGGGAGAAGCAATGAGCAGTTCTTC
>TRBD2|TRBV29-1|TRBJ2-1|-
CSVLHKGSSGRDRNEQFF
TGCAGCGTTCTACATAAGGGGTCTAGCGGGAGGGATCGCAATGAGCAGTTCTTC
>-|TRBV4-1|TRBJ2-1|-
CASSQDTLGGGPYNEQFF
TGCGCCAGCAGCCAAGATACCCTGGGGGGGGGCCCCTACAATGAGCAGTTCTTC
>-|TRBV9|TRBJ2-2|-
CASSATGTGELFF
TGTGCCAGCAGCGCTACAGGGACCGGGGAGCTGTTTTTT
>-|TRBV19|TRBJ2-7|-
CASAALGQSYEQYF
TGTGCCAGCGCCGCTTTGGGGCAATCCTACGAGCAGTACTTC
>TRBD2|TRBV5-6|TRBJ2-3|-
CASSRRLAGASNTDTQYF
TGTGCCAGCAGCCGCCGACTAGCGGGAGCTTCGAATACAGATACGCAGTATTTT
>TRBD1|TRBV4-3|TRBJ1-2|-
CASSQDVTGAGYTF
TGCGCCAGCAGCCAAGATGTAACAGGGGCTGGCTACACCTTC
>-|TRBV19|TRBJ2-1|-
CASSLGQANVNEQFF
TGTGCCAGTAGTTTGGGACAAGCTAATGTCAATGAGCAGTTCTTC
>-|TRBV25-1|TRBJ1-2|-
CASSEAVANYGYTF
TGTGCCAGCAGTGAAGCGGTAGCTAACTATGGCTACACCTTC
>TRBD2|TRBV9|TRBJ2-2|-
CASSVPWGGPGGELFF
TGTGCCAGCAGCGTCCCTTGGGGAGGGCCAGGCGGGGAGCTGTTTTTT
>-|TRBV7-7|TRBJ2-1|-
CASSLGTNSYNEQFF
TGTGCCAGCAGCTTAGGGACAAACTCCTACAATGAGCAGTTCTTC
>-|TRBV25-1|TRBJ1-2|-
CASSELSGGYTF
TGTGCCAGCAGTGAACTGAGCGGCGGCTACACCTTC
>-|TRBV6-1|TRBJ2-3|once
CASSASPGSPDTQYF
TGTGCCAGCAGTGCGAGCCCCGGGTCCCCAGATACGCAGTATTTT
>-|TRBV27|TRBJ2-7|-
CASSLSAGGYEQYF
TGTGCCAGCAGTTTATCGGCCGGAGGGTACGAGCAGTACTTC
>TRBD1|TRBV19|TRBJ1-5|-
CASSIGGQGSPQHF
TGTGCCAGTAGTATTGGGGGACAGGGATCGCCCCAGCATTTT
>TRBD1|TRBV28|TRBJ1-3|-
CASSLNTLEPGQGISFSGNTIYF
TGTGCCAGCAGTTTAAACACCCTAGAACCGGGACAGGGAATATCTTTCTCTGGAAACACCATATATTTT